The clone carrying this T cell receptor beta chain was found once. The sample comes from a study of blood T cell repertoires in COVID-19. TCRdb's table, derived via immunoSEQ multiplex PCR, lists solely in-frame clones and lacks some. This table holds some 150,000 clones, around 89% found once. The TCR comes from a middle-aged woman with acute or convalescent COVID-19. Sequences were obtained from peripheral blood.

CDR3 sequence (DNA): TGTGCCAGTAGTATTATTACAGGGGGTTCCTACGAGCAGTACTTC. Amino acid sequence: CASSIITGGSYEQYF. V is TRBV19 and J is TRBJ2-7; 8 bases match TRBD1. The trim removed 3 bases at V and 1 base at J, leaving 5 bases unmatched. The CDR3 extends over 15 amino acids. Per the germline V gene, CDR1 is LNHDA and CDR2 is SQIVND (reference sequence).